These 20 T cell receptor beta chains share one sample of origin, sequenced in a study of T-cell reconstitution after alpha-beta-depleted transplantation in children. The TCRbeta library was prepared with unique molecular identifiers. TCRdb redid the calling of the PCR reads with MiXCR, one entry per CDR3 protein. In the table there are around 580,000 distinct CDR3 sequences, over 20% of which are singletons. The specimen was PBMCs, collected before TCRalphabeta/CD19-depleted stem cell transplant. These receptors all come from a boy under three years old with Wiskott-Aldrich syndrome, due to receive a stem cell transplant.

Note on this clonotype: One end of the junction fails to match germline, which may point to a read error. The chain uses TRBV20-1 and TRBJ2-3, with a weak D call TRBD2 (5 bases). Germline-derived CDR1 and CDR2 are DFQATT and SNEGSKA (reference sequence). The CDR3 length is 11 residues. The CDR3 nucleotides read TGCAGTGCTAGAGGAGGGAATACGCAGTACTTT. This translates into CSARGGNTQYF.

The chain carries TRBV20-1 and TRBJ2-7; 13 bases fit TRBD2. Germline V CDR1 and CDR2: DFQATT, SNEGSKA (reference sequence). V dropped 5 bases and J dropped 2; count of bases not matched to a gene: 9. The CDR3 has 16 residues. The CDR3 region is CSARALAGGRPYEQYF. As DNA, the CDR3 is TGCAGTGCTCGCGCACTAGCGGGAGGGAGGCCCTACGAGCAGTACTTC.

This clonotype was seen only a few times. This sequence joins TRBV29-1 and TRBJ2-1; TRBD1 aligns across 11 bases. The CDR3 covers 18 residues. V lost 7 bases to trimming and J lost 7 bases; unmatched junction nucleotides: 21. Germline V lookup: CDR1 SQVTM, CDR2 ANQGSEA. The CDR3 loop reads CSALGQGGSGSIWNEQFF. CDR3 sequence (DNA): TGCAGCGCCCTGGGACAGGGGGGGAGCGGGAGTATTTGGAATGAGCAGTTCTTC.

V and J are TRBV5-1 and TRBJ2-5, with a tentative D call TRBD1 (6 bases). The CDR3 has 15 residues. The germline CDR1 and CDR2 sequences are SGHRS and YFSETQ. V lost 0 bases and J 2 bases, leaving 11 bases between the germline ends. CDR3 nucleotide sequence: TGCGCCAGCAGCTTGGACAGGGTGTGGCAAGAGACCCAGTACTTC. Translated, it gives CASSLDRVWQETQYF.

This clonotype was observed a handful of times. The chain is built from TRBV7-2 and TRBJ2-7, with TRBD1 identical over 9 bases. V trimming: 6 bases; J trimming: 5 bases; junction bases outside the gene matches: 11. CDR1 is SGHTA and CDR2 is FQGNSA in the germline V gene. The CDR3 is 15 residues long. The chain's CDR3 is CASSPGGQGIHEQYF. The CDR3 DNA reads as TGTGCCAGCAGTCCTGGGGGACAGGGTATCCACGAGCAGTACTTC.

This clonotype was seen a few times. The chain carries TRBV7-9 and TRBJ2-7, with D perhaps matching TRBD2 (7 bases). From germline, CDR1 is SEHNR and CDR2 FQNEAQ (reference sequence). The CDR3 consists of 14 residues. The V and J ends lost 5 bases and 5 bases respectively, with 16 bases between them. The CDR3 nucleotides are TGTGCCAGCAGCGGGGGGGCATATTTCGACGAGCAGTACTTC. Translating gives CASSGGAYFDEQYF.

This clonotype was seen a few times. This chain uses TRBV4-1 with TRBJ2-5; 16 positions agree with TRBD2. The CDR3 sequence is 19 residues long. After removal of 4 bases from V and 5 bases from J, the junction contained 13 bases not matched to a gene. Per the germline V gene, CDR1 is MGHRA and CDR2 is YSYEKL. The DNA of the CDR3 is TGCGCCAGCAGCCCAATATACGGGACTAGCGGGAGGGCCGGGGAGACCCAGTACTTC. Its protein product is CASSPIYGTSGRAGETQYF.

The rearrangement joins TRBV27 to TRBJ2-5; TRBD1 matches at 10 bases. CDR1 and CDR2 from the germline V gene are MNHEY and SMNVEV (reference sequence). The CDR3 totals 17 residues. V lost 2 bases to trimming and J lost 0 bases; unmatched junction nucleotides: 6. The CDR3 region has the DNA TGTGCCAGCAGTTTAAGGCCGGGACAGGGGTACCAAGAGACCCAGTACTTC. Translation gives CASSLRPGQGYQETQYF.

This clonotype was observed a few times. This chain joins TRBV20-1 and TRBJ2-2, with a possible D match to TRBD2 (6 bases). CDR1 DFQATT and CDR2 SNEGSKA come from the germline V gene (reference sequence). V lost 6 bases and J 1 base, leaving 12 bases between the germline ends. This CDR3 is 14 amino acids long. The DNA for the CDR3 is TGCAGTGCCACGGGACTGCTGAACACCGGGGAGCTGTTTTTT. Translated: CSATGLLNTGELFF.

This clonotype was picked up a small number of times. The chain joins TRBV20-1 to TRBJ1-4, with 7 bases fitting TRBD1. Germline trimming cut 3 bases from V and 6 bases from J; bases unmatched to any gene: 7. This CDR3 has 14 residues. The germline V gene encodes CDR1 DFQATT and CDR2 SNEGSKA (reference sequence). The CDR3 coding sequence is TGCAGTGCTAGGTCGGGCAGGGGGGATGAAAAACTGTTTTTT. It specifies CSARSGRGDEKLFF.

The V call is TRBV6-2 or TRBV6-3, the J call TRBJ2-3; D unresolved. CDR3 length: 16 amino acids. V was pared by 2 bases and J by 0 bases, with 12 bases between. Looked up from germline, CDR1 is MNHEY and CDR2 is SVGEGT. CDR3 coding DNA: TGTGCCAGCAGTTACGGCTCGATCGCTAGCACAGATACGCAGTATTTT. Amino acid sequence: CASSYGSIASTDTQYF.

Only a few counts were recorded for this clonotype. Here the CDR3 DNA reads TGCGCCAGCAGCCGAGACACCTCTGGAAACACCATATATTTT. This gives the protein CASSRDTSGNTIYF. This chain uses TRBV5-1 with TRBJ1-3; D is undetermined. Germline V CDR1 and CDR2: SGHRS, YFSETQ. The length of the CDR3 is 14 residues. The V and J ends lost 4 bases and 0 bases respectively, with 8 bases between them.

This clonotype showed up just a few times. The J gene is TRBJ2-1, the V gene TRBV12-3 or TRBV12-4, with D perhaps matching TRBD2 (5 bases). The length of the CDR3 is 17 residues. The V end was cut by 0 bases, the J end by 0 bases, with 12 bases between. This CDR3 reads CASSLALGGLSYNEQFF. DNA for the CDR3: TGTGCCAGCAGTTTAGCGTTAGGCGGACTCTCCTACAATGAGCAGTTCTTC.

This clonotype was found a few times. The chain links TRBV5-1 to TRBJ2-1; D remains unclear. Trimming took 1 base from V and 5 from J, leaving 7 bases between them. CDR1 is SGHRS and CDR2 is YFSETQ in the germline V gene. The CDR3 extends over 13 amino acids. For the CDR3, the DNA is TGCGCCAGCAGCTTGTGGGCCAACAATGAGCAGTTCTTC. As protein: CASSLWANNEQFF.

This chain joins TRBV10-2 and TRBJ2-5, with no clear D. The V and J ends lost 6 bases and 1 base respectively, with 6 bases between them. The CDR3 sequence is 12 residues long. Germline V gives CDR1 WSHSY, CDR2 SAAADI. The CDR3 here is CASRVTQETQYF. CDR3 in DNA: TGCGCCAGCAGGGTCACCCAAGAGACCCAGTACTTC.

The chain employs TRBV2 and TRBJ2-7, with D perhaps matching TRBD2 (6 bases). This CDR3 region has 14 residues. CDR1 and CDR2 (germline): SNHLY, FYNNEI. V was clipped by 7 bases and J by 0 bases, with 13 bases between them. This CDR3 reads CASKRDSSSYEQYF. CDR3 DNA sequence: TGTGCCAGCAAACGGGACTCCAGCTCCTACGAGCAGTACTTC.

The chain couples TRBV20-1 to TRBJ2-2; 12 bases match TRBD2. Per the germline V gene, CDR1 is DFQATT and CDR2 is SNEGSKA (reference sequence). J was trimmed by 4 bases and V by 4 bases; bases with no gene match: 16. The CDR3 runs to 19 residues. This chain's CDR3 is CSAIGQSLAGGLATGELFF. In nucleotides, the CDR3 is TGCAGTGCTATAGGACAATCACTAGCGGGAGGCCTTGCCACCGGGGAGCTGTTTTTT.

The V call is TRBV20-1, the J call TRBJ1-2; perhaps TRBD1 as D (6 bases). The CDR3 length is 16 residues. V shed 3 bases and J shed 5 bases, with 22 bases lying between them. Germline V gene lookup returns CDR1 DFQATT and CDR2 SNEGSKA (reference sequence). This CDR3 is CSARAVTGSRGYGYTF. In DNA form, the CDR3 reads TGCAGTGCTAGGGCGGTAACAGGGTCGCGGGGTTATGGCTACACCTTC.

The chain recombines TRBV3-1 with TRBJ2-4; D remains ambiguous. Trimming removed 0 bases at V and 0 bases at J, with 12 bases between. This CDR3 region has 17 residues. Germline V gene data show CDR1 as LGHDT and CDR2 as YNNKEL (reference sequence). Here the CDR3 reads CASSQDSGAAAKNIQYF. The CDR3 bases are TGTGCCAGCAGCCAAGATTCAGGCGCCGCAGCCAAAAACATTCAGTACTTC.

The chain recombines TRBV7-2 with TRBJ2-1; TRBD2 agrees at 9 bases. Trimming removed 0 bases from V and 7 bases from J; junction bases left unmatched: 7. The CDR3 sequence is 16 residues long. Germline V gene lookup returns CDR1 SGHTA and CDR2 FQGNSA. The CDR3 DNA follows: TGTGCCAGCAGCTTAGCCCCAGCGGGAGGACAGAATGAGCAGTTCTTC. Amino acids: CASSLAPAGGQNEQFF.